These T cell receptor beta chains were read from a single sample in a study of response to subunit inactivated influenza vaccine. TCRdb redid the calling of the RT-PCR reads with MiXCR, one entry per CDR3 protein. The sample carries roughly 650,000 distinct CDR3 sequences, around 15% recorded once. The sample consisted of PBMCs from blood, taken roughly 15 days before vaccination. The receptors derive from a middle-aged man who received an inactivated influenza vaccine. CDR3s include the opening cysteine and the closing phenylalanine or tryptophan. Each record gives: J gene, V gene, clone size, D gene, CDR3 protein, CDR3 DNA. D genes are given only for firm matches. A clone size is listed for some rows: how often the clone was seen (once, few, many), or a class if it is expanded.

>TRBJ2-5|TRBV5-1|few|-
CASSPGATTLGETQYF
TGCGCCAGCAGCCCGGGGGCCACCACACTGGGGGAGACCCAGTACTTC
>TRBJ1-1|TRBV7-9|few|TRBD1
CASSSRDRANTEAFF
TGTGCCAGCAGCTCCCGGGACAGGGCGAACACTGAAGCTTTCTTT
>TRBJ2-5|TRBV12-3/TRBV12-4|many|-
CASRSTGAETQYF
TGTGCCAGCAGGTCCACGGGAGCAGAGACCCAGTACTTC
>TRBJ2-7|TRBV3-1|-|TRBD1
CASSPTMGQRAAYEQYF
TGTGCCAGCAGCCCCACCATGGGACAGAGGGCGGCCTACGAGCAGTACTTC
>TRBJ2-3|TRBV20-1|-|-
CSARASGPRDTQYF
TGCAGTGCTAGAGCAAGCGGACCCAGGGATACGCAGTATTTT
>TRBJ2-1|TRBV11-2|few|-
CASSLERTALYNEQFF
TGTGCCAGCAGCTTAGAGCGGACAGCGCTTTACAATGAGCAGTTCTTC
>TRBJ2-5|TRBV6-5|-|-
CASSSHAGSEETQYF
TGTGCCAGCAGTTCCCATGCGGGTAGCGAAGAGACCCAGTACTTC
>TRBJ2-7|TRBV5-1|few|TRBD1
CASSRQGANEQYF
TGCGCCAGCAGCAGACAGGGGGCCAACGAGCAGTACTTC
>TRBJ2-7|TRBV20-1|-|-
CSATAADQTTYEQYF
TGCAGTGCCACCGCAGCGGATCAAACCACCTACGAGCAGTACTTC
>TRBJ2-6|TRBV3-1|few|-
CASSRRSGSGANVLTF
TGTGCCAGCAGCCGAAGATCAGGGTCTGGGGCCAACGTCCTGACTTTC
>TRBJ2-3|TRBV4-3|few|-
CASSRPMLRHTDTQYF
TGCGCCAGCAGCCGCCCAATGTTACGGCACACAGATACGCAGTATTTT
>TRBJ1-6|TRBV9|-|TRBD1
CASSARGQGSNSPLHF
TGTGCCAGCAGCGCCCGCGGACAGGGGAGTAATTCACCCCTCCACTTT
>TRBJ2-1|TRBV20-1|few|TRBD2
CSATSGSRDEQFF
TGCAGTGCTACTAGCGGGAGTCGCGATGAGCAGTTCTTC
>TRBJ1-5|TRBV5-5|-|-
CASSTGTSLAPQHF
TGTGCCAGCAGCACCGGGACTTCCTTAGCGCCCCAGCATTTT
>TRBJ2-5|TRBV4-2|few|-
CASSQDRAPGAQYF
TGTGCCAGCAGCCAAGATAGGGCCCCGGGTGCTCAGTACTTC
>TRBJ2-7|TRBV7-6|-|-
CASSPGSQGNNEQYF
TGTGCCAGCAGCCCTGGGTCCCAGGGTAACAACGAGCAGTACTTC
>TRBJ1-6|TRBV10-3|-|-
CAASSGSYNSPLHF
TGTGCCGCCTCGTCAGGTTCCTATAATTCACCCCTCCACTTT
>TRBJ2-7|TRBV5-1|many|TRBD1
CASSLAGQGIDEQYF
TGCGCCAGCAGCTTGGCTGGACAGGGGATCGACGAGCAGTACTTC
>TRBJ1-2|TRBV12-3/TRBV12-4|-|TRBD1
CASSSRDRSGYTF
TGTGCCAGCAGTTCCCGGGACAGGTCTGGCTACACCTTC
>TRBJ1-6|TRBV20-1|-|-
CSAREAGTNSPLHF
TGCAGTGCTAGAGAGGCAGGAACCAATTCACCCCTCCACTTT
>TRBJ1-1|TRBV5-4|many|TRBD1
CASSPGQATYTEAFF
TGTGCCAGCAGCCCCGGACAGGCGACGTACACTGAAGCTTTCTTT
>TRBJ2-7|TRBV5-5|-|-
CASSYLQASGSYEQYF
TGTGCCAGCAGCTATCTACAGGCCTCGGGATCCTACGAGCAGTACTTC
>TRBJ2-1|TRBV4-2|-|TRBD2
CASSRPTGTSGSNEQFF
TGTGCCAGCAGCCGACCTACCGGGACTAGCGGGAGTAATGAGCAGTTCTTC
>TRBJ1-6|TRBV27|-|-
CASSLSEARPLHF
TGTGCCAGCAGTTTATCCGAGGCTAGACCCCTCCACTTT
>TRBJ2-7|TRBV6-2/TRBV6-3|-|TRBD2
CASSYVGGAVEQYF
TGTGCCAGCAGTTACGTCGGGGGGGCAGTCGAGCAGTACTTC
>TRBJ2-3|TRBV4-3|-|TRBD2
CASSYPGVAGVTDTQYF
TGCGCCAGCAGCTACCCCGGGGTAGCGGGAGTCACAGATACGCAGTATTTT
>TRBJ2-1|TRBV6-5|-|TRBD1
CASSYDPGQAAGEQFF
TGTGCCAGCAGTTATGATCCGGGACAGGCGGCAGGTGAGCAGTTCTTC
>TRBJ2-1|TRBV15|many|TRBD2
CATSGREANNYNEQFF
TGTGCCACCAGCGGGAGGGAGGCCAACAATTACAATGAGCAGTTCTTC
>TRBJ2-1|TRBV27|-|-
CASSCGINEQFF
TGTGCCAGCAGTTGCGGTATCAATGAGCAGTTCTTC
>TRBJ2-7|TRBV29-1|few|TRBD1
CSVVRDRGTYEQYF
TGCAGCGTTGTACGGGACAGGGGGACCTACGAGCAGTACTTC
>TRBJ2-7|TRBV27|few|-
CASRRGGGHEQYF
TGTGCCAGCAGACGGGGAGGGGGCCACGAGCAGTACTTC
>TRBJ2-6|TRBV19|few|-
CASSIYAFSGANVLTF
TGTGCCAGTAGTATTTACGCCTTCTCTGGGGCCAACGTCCTGACTTTC
>TRBJ2-1|TRBV7-2|-|TRBD1
CASSLDFGRGYGEQFF
TGTGCCAGCAGCTTAGACTTTGGCAGGGGGTATGGTGAGCAGTTCTTC
>TRBJ2-5|TRBV12-3/TRBV12-4|many|TRBD1
CASSRGQGQETQYF
TGTGCCAGCAGTCGGGGACAGGGGCAAGAGACCCAGTACTTC
>TRBJ2-5|TRBV6-1|-|-
CASAGHLYQETQYF
TGTGCCAGCGCAGGACACCTGTACCAAGAGACCCAGTACTTC
>TRBJ1-1|TRBV5-1|-|-
CASSLVVQGNTEAFF
TGCGCCAGCAGCTTGGTGGTCCAGGGGAACACTGAAGCTTTCTTT
>TRBJ2-7|TRBV20-1|-|TRBD1
CSATGQALGQYF
TGCAGTGCCACGGGACAGGCCTTAGGGCAGTACTTC
>TRBJ1-3|TRBV7-9|many|-
CASSLSAGPGNTIYF
TGTGCCAGCAGCCTATCTGCGGGTCCTGGAAACACCATATATTTT
>TRBJ2-2|TRBV18|few|TRBD2
CASSPLGRTSGTGELFF
TGTGCCAGCTCACCACTCGGCCGGACTAGCGGTACCGGGGAGCTGTTTTTT
>TRBJ2-7|TRBV7-9|few|TRBD1
CASSANRGAYEQYF
TGTGCCAGCAGCGCAAACAGGGGAGCCTACGAGCAGTACTTC
>TRBJ1-5|TRBV6-2/TRBV6-3|-|-
CASSYGGYQPQHF
TGTGCCAGCAGTTACGGGGGATATCAGCCCCAGCATTTT
>TRBJ2-3|TRBV6-1|few|TRBD2
CASSEMASGGVGADTQYF
TGTGCCAGCAGTGAAATGGCTAGCGGGGGAGTTGGGGCAGATACGCAGTATTTT
>TRBJ2-4|TRBV20-1|few|TRBD2
CSARPERGLGNIQYF
TGCAGTGCTAGACCCGAGCGGGGGTTGGGAAACATTCAGTACTTC
>TRBJ2-7|TRBV28|once|TRBD2
CASDRGAGVSEQYF
TGTGCCAGCGATAGAGGGGCGGGAGTGAGCGAGCAGTACTTC
>TRBJ2-1|TRBV7-8|few|-
CASSLDGTTYNEQFF
TGTGCCAGCAGCTTGGACGGGACAACCTACAATGAGCAGTTCTTC
>TRBJ1-6|TRBV19|few|TRBD1
CASSSTTGGRSPLHF
TGTGCCAGTAGTTCCACGACAGGGGGCCGTTCACCCCTCCACTTT
>TRBJ2-1|TRBV12-3/TRBV12-4|many|-
CASSFGSVNEQFF
TGTGCCAGCAGTTTTGGGTCAGTTAATGAGCAGTTCTTC
>TRBJ2-2|TRBV5-1|many|-
CASSLGTTSNTGELFF
TGCGCCAGCAGCTTGGGGACAACTAGCAACACCGGGGAGCTGTTTTTT
>TRBJ2-3|TRBV4-1|-|-
CASSQVRAYTDTQYF
TGCGCCAGCAGCCAAGTCCGGGCTTACACAGATACGCAGTATTTT
>TRBJ2-7|TRBV7-9|-|-
CASSLDSVSYEQYF
TGTGCCAGCAGTCTAGACAGTGTCTCCTACGAGCAGTACTTC
>TRBJ2-7|TRBV15|-|-
CATSRASAGLGEQYF
TGTGCCACCAGCCGGGCGTCCGCAGGGCTGGGCGAGCAGTACTTC
>TRBJ2-7|TRBV12-3/TRBV12-4|few|TRBD2
CASSLRGGAGGYEQYF
TGTGCCAGCAGCCTCCGGGGGGGAGCGGGAGGTTACGAGCAGTACTTC
>TRBJ2-2|TRBV24-1|-|-
CATSDGRDHTGELFF
TGTGCCACCAGTGATGGCAGGGATCACACCGGGGAGCTGTTTTTT